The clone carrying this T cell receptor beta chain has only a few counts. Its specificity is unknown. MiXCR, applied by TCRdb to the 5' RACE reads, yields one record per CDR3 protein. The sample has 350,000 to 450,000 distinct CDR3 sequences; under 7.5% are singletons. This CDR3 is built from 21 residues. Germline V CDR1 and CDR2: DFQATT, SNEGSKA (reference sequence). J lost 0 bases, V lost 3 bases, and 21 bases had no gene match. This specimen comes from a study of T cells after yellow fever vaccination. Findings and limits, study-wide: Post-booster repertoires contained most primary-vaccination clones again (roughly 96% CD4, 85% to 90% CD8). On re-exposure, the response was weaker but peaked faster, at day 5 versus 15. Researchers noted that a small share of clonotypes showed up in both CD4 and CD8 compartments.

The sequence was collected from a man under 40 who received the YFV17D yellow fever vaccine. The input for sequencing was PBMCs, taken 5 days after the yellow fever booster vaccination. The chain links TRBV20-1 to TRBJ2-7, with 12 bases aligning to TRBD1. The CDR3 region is CSARRPVDGTGGVFFSYEQYF. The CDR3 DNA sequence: TGCAGTGCTAGGAGGCCGGTGGACGGGACAGGGGGCGTTTTCTTCTCCTACGAGCAGTACTTC.